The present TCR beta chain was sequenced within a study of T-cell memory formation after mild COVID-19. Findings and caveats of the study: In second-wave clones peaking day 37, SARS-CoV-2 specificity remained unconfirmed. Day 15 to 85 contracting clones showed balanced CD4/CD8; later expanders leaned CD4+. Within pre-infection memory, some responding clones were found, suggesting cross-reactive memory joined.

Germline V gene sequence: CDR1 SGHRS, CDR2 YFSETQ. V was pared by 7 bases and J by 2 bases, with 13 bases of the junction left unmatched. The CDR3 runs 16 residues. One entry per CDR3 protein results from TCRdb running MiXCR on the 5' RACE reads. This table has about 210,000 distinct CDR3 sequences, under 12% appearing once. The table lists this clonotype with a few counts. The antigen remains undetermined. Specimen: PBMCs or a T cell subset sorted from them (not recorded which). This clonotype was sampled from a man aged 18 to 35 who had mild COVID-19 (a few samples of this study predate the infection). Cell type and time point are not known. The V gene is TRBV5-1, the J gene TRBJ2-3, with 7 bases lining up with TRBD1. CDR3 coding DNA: TGCGCCAGCGGGACAGCCATTGGGGGTTTCACAGATACGCAGTATTTT. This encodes CASGTAIGGFTDTQYF.